The clone carrying this T cell receptor (beta chain) came up many times. The data were obtained in a study of regulatory T cells in long-lasting Graves disease. The sample's time point: newly diagnosed GD, antithyroid drugs for less than 3 months. Extracted PBMC RNA gave rise to the TCR library. Peripheral blood, at about 10 milliliters, went into EDTA tubes. Researchers made TCR beta libraries by using iRepertoire HTBI primers and running Arm-PCR on CDR3 regions. In the source study's methods: Across samples, more than 55 TRBV and roughly 13 TRBJ segments were found. One entry per CDR3 protein results from TCRdb running MiXCR on the multiplex PCR reads. Here the V and J calls rest on TCRdb's processing, not on the authors' analysis. The table has 350,000 to 450,000 distinct CDR3 sequences, just under 15% seen once. The CDR3 totals 14 residues. In germline, CDR1 is LGHDT, CDR2 YNNKEL (reference sequence). Trimming took 2 bases from V and 1 from J, leaving 8 bases between them.

The same data also contributed to another study, on T cells in Graves' hyperthyroidism and ophthalmopathy.

This rearrangement joins TRBV3-1 to TRBJ1-1; TRBD1 is a possible D gene (5 bases). The receptor's source is a woman under 40 with Graves disease. The sample was peripheral blood mononuclear cells (PBMCs), taken at new diagnosis, from a patient treated with antithyroid drugs. CDR3 nucleotides: TGTGCCAGCAGCCAATCAACAGGGAACACTGAAGCTTTCTTT. It translates to CASSQSTGNTEAFF.